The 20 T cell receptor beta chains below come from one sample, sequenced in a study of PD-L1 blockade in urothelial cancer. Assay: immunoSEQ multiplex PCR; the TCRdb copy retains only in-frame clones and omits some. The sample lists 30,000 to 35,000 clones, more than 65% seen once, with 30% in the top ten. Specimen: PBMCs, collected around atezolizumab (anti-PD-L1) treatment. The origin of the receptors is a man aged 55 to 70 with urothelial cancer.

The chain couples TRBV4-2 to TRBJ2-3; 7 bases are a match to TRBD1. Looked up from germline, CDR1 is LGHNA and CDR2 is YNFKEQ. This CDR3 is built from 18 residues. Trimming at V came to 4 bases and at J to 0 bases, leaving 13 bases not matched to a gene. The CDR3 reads CASSLPSDRSGSTDTQYF. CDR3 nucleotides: TGTGCCAGCAGCCTGCCCTCGGACAGGTCGGGAAGCACAGATACGCAGTATTTT.

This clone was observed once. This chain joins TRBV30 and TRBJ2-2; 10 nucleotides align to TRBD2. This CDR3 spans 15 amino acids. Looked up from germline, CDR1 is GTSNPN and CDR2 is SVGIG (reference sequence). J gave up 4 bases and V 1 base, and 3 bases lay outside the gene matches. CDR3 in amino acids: CAWSGLAGVTGELFF. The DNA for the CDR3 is TGTGCCTGGAGTGGTCTAGCGGGGGTCACCGGGGAGCTGTTTTTT.

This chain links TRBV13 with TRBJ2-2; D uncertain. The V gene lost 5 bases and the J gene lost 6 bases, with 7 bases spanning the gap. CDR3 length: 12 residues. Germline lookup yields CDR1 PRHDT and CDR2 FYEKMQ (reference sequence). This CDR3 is CASSPRAGELFF. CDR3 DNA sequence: TGTGCCAGCAGCCCCCGGGCCGGGGAGCTGTTTTTT.

The DNA of the CDR3 is TGTGCCAGTAGCACCCTTCGGGGTGTGGGTGAAAAACTGTTTTTT. This encodes CASSTLRGVGEKLFF. The rearrangement uses TRBV19 and TRBJ1-4, with unresolved D. Trimming stripped 6 bases from V and 7 bases from J, with 18 bases between. CDR1 is LNHDA and CDR2 is SQIVND in the germline V gene (reference sequence). CDR3 length: 15 amino acids.

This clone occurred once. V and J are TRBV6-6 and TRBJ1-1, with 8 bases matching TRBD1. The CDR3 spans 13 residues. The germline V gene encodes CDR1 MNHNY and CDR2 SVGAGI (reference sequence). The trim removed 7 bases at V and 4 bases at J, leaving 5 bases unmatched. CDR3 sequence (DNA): TGTGCCAGCAATAAACAGGGGGTCACTGAAGCTTTCTTT. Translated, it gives CASNKQGVTEAFF.

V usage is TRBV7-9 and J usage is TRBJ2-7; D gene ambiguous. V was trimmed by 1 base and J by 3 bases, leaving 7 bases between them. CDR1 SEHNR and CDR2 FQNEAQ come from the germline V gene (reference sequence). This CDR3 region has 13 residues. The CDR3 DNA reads TGTGCCAGCAGCTTAGTTTGGAGCTACGAGCAGTACTTC. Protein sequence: CASSLVWSYEQYF.

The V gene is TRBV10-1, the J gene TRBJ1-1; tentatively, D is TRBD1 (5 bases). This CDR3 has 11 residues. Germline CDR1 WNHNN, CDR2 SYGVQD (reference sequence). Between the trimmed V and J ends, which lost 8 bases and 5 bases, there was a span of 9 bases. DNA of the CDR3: TGCGCCAGCGGGAGGGGAACTGAAGCTTTCTTT. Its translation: CASGRGTEAFF.

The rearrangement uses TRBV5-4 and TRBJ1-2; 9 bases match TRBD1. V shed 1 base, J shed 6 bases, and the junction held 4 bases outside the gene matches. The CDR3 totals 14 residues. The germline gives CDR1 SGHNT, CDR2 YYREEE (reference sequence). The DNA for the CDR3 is TGTGCCAGCAGCTTGACCGGGACAGGGCATGGCTACACCTTC. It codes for CASSLTGTGHGYTF. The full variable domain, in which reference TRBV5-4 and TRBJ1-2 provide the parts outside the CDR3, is ETGVTQSPTHLIKTRGQQVTLRCSSQSGHNTVSWYQQALGQGPQFIFQYYREEENGRGNFPPRFSGLQFPNYSSELNVNALELDDSALYLCASSLTGTGHGYTFGSGTRLTVV.

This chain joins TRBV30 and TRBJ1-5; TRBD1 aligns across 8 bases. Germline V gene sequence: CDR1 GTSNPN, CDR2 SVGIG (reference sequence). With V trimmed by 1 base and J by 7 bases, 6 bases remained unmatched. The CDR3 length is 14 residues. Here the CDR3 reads CAWSARGRRQPQHF. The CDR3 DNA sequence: TGTGCCTGGAGTGCCAGGGGGCGAAGACAGCCCCAGCATTTT.

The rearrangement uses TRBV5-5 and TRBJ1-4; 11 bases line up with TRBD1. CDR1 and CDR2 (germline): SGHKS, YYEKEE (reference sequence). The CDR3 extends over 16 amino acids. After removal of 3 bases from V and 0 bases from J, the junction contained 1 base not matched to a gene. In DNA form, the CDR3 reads TGTGCCAGCAGCTCGGGACAGGGGGCAACTAATGAAAAACTGTTTTTT. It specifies CASSSGQGATNEKLFF.

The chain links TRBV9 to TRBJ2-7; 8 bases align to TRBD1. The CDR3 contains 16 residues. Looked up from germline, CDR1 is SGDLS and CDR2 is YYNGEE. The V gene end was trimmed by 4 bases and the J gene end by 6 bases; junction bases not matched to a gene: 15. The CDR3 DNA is TGTGCCAGCAGCCAGAAGACAGGGGCGCAACTCCGCGAGCAGTACTTC. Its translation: CASSQKTGAQLREQYF.

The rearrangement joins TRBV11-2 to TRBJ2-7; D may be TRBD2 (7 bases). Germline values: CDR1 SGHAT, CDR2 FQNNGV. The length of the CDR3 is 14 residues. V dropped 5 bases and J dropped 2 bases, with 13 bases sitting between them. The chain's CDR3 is CASSLGGHTYEQYF. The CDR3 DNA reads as TGTGCCAGCAGCCTCGGGGGGCATACCTACGAGCAGTACTTC.

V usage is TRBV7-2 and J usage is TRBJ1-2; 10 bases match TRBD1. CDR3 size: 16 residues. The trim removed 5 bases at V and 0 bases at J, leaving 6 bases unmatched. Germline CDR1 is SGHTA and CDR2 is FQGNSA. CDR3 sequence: CASSPIGQGANYGYTF. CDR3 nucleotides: TGTGCCAGCAGCCCTATCGGACAGGGGGCTAACTATGGCTACACCTTC.

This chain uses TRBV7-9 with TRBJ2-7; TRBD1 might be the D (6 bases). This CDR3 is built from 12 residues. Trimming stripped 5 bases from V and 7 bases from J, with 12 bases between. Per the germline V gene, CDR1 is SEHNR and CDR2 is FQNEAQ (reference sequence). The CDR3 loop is CASSPDRREQYF. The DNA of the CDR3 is TGTGCCAGCAGCCCGGACAGAAGAGAGCAGTACTTC.

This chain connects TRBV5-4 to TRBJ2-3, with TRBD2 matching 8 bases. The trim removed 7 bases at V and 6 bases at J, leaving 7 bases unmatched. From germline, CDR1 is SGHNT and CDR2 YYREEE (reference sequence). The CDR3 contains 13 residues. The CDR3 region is CASSGRGGDTQYF. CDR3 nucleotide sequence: TGTGCCAGCTCCGGCCGGGGGGGCGATACGCAGTATTTT.

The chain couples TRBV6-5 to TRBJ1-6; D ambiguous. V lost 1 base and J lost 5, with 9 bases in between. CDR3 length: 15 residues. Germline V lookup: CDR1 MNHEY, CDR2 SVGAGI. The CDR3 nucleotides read TGTGCCAGCAGTTACTATTCGGGGAATAATTCACCCCTCCACTTT. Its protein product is CASSYYSGNNSPLHF.

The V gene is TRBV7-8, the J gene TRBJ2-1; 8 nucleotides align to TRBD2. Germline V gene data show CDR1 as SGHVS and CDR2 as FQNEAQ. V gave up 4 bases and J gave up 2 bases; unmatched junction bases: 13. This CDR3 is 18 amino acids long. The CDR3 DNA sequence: TGTGCCAGCAGCTCGCGGTTCAGCGGGAGCTGGGCCTACAATGAGCAGTTCTTC. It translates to CASSSRFSGSWAYNEQFF. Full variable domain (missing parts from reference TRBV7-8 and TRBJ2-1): GAGVSQSPRYKVAKRGQDVALRCDPISGHVSLFWYQQALGQGPEFLTYFQNEAQLDKSGLPSDRFFAERPEGSVSTLKIQRTQQEDSAVYLCASSSRFSGSWAYNEQFFGPGTRLTVL.

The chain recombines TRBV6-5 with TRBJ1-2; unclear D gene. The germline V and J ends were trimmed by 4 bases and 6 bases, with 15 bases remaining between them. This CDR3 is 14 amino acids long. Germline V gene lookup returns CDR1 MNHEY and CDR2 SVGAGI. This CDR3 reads CASSSSSPGNGYTF. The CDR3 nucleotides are TGTGCCAGCAGTTCCTCTAGCCCCGGGAATGGCTACACCTTC.

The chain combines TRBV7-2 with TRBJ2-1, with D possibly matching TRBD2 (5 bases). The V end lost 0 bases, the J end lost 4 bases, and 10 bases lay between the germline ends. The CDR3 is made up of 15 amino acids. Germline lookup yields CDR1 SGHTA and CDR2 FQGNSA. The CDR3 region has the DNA TGTGCCAGCAGCTTAGCAAGAGACTATTACAATGAGCAGTTCTTC. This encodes CASSLARDYYNEQFF.

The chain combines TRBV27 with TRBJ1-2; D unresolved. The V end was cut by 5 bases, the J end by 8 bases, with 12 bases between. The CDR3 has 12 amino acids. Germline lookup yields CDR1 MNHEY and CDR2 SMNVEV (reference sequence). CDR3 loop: CASSTTYGGYTF. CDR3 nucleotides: TGTGCCAGCAGTACTACCTATGGGGGCTACACCTTC.